The 5 T cell receptor beta chains in this list originate from one sample, sequenced in a study of metastatic and nonmetastatic thyroid tumors. TCRdb redid the clone calls on the PCR reads using MiXCR. This table holds about 24,000 clones, over 20% found once. No patient had received any treatment before thyroid surgery. The sample comprised blood. All receptors come from a female donor with papillary thyroid cancer or a benign thyroid nodule (not recorded which). Some clones in this sample may be carry-over from other donors' samples.

In its sample, this clone was seen many times. The chain is built from TRBV20-1 and TRBJ1-4; weak D call: TRBD1 (6 bases). CDR1 DFQATT and CDR2 SNEGSKA come from the germline V gene (reference sequence). The length of the CDR3 is 14 residues. Trimming took off 6 bases at V and 7 bases at J, with 18 bases between the two ends. CDR3 residues: CSAEKGEGSEKLFF. CDR3 nucleotide sequence: TGCAGTGCCGAGAAGGGGGAAGGGAGTGAAAAACTGTTTTTT.

This clone was seen only a few times. One junction end disagrees with the germline gene, perhaps due to a read error. This sequence joins TRBV5-8 and TRBJ2-2, with 9 bases aligning to TRBD2. The CDR3 loop spans 16 amino acids. The V gene's germline CDR1 is SGHTS and CDR2 YDEGEE. CDR3 in DNA: TGTGCCAGCGGCTTGGAGTTTAGCGGGGGCACCGGGGAGCTGTTTTTT. Protein product: CASGLEFSGGTGELFF.

The V gene is TRBV6-1, the J gene TRBJ2-5, with D perhaps matching TRBD1 or TRBD2 (5 bases each). The CDR3 covers 13 residues. Germline lookup yields CDR1 MNHNS and CDR2 SASEGT. V was trimmed by 4 bases and J by 2 bases, leaving 8 bases between them. The CDR3 is CASSGDLQETQYF. The DNA of the CDR3 is TGTGCCAGCAGTGGGGACCTTCAAGAGACCCAGTACTTC.

This clone ranks as medium-sized. The rearrangement joins TRBV2 to TRBJ2-1, with 9 bases identical to TRBD1. V lost 8 bases, J lost 5 bases, and 4 bases stayed unmatched. The CDR3 covers 13 residues. CDR1 SNHLY and CDR2 FYNNEI come from the germline V gene. The CDR3 here is CASLRTGDNEQFF. As DNA, the CDR3 is TGTGCCAGCCTGAGGACAGGGGACAATGAGCAGTTCTTC. Combining the CDR3 with reference TRBV2 and TRBJ2-1 gives the whole variable domain EPEVTQTPSHQVTQMGQEVILRCVPISNHLYFYWYRQILGQKVEFLVSFYNNEISEKSEIFDDQFSVERPDGSNFTLKIRSTKLEDSAMYFCASLRTGDNEQFFGPGTRLTVL.

This clone has ten or more counts. V usage is TRBV7-2 and J usage is TRBJ2-3; no definite D call. The V end lost 7 bases, the J end lost 1 base, and 18 bases lay between the germline ends. The CDR3 spans 16 residues. Germline CDR1 reads SGHTA; CDR2 reads FQGNSA. The CDR3, as DNA: TGTGCCAGCACTCAAAACCTATCCCCTCGCACAGATACGCAGTATTTT. Its protein is CASTQNLSPRTDTQYF.